This T cell receptor (beta chain) was sequenced during a study of tumor and adjacent non-tumor tissue in lung cancer. Germline CDR1 is MGHRA and CDR2 is YSYEKL. This CDR3 spans 16 amino acids. Trimming shortened V by 6 bases and J by 0 bases, and 12 bases separated the two germline ends. A modified ARM-PCR protocol with three rounds of nested PCR amplified TCRbeta. From the multiplex PCR reads, TCRdb called clonotypes with MiXCR, one entry per CDR3 protein. The data hold about 200,000 distinct CDR3 sequences, with 71% observed a single time. Points from the study as a whole: TCR diversity was significantly greater in tumor than normal lung tissue. Shorter survival was associated with higher TCR diversity in tumors.

RNA was extracted from bulk tissue without any cell sorting. This clonotype has a count of ten or more. Its matching antigen is unknown. The sample taken for sequencing was lung tumor tissue. The rearrangement links TRBV4-1 to TRBJ2-6; D not resolved. The origin of this receptor is a man in his 60s with non-small cell lung cancer. CDR3 region: CASRRTVSSGANVLTF. DNA for the CDR3: TGCGCCAGCAGGAGGACGGTGAGCTCTGGGGCCAACGTCCTGACTTTC.